One sample yielded the 31 T cell receptor beta chains listed below, sequenced in a study of T cells expressing NK-cell markers. Using the 5' RACE reads, TCRdb records one entry per CDR3 protein without DNA. Found here are 550,000 to 600,000 distinct CDR3 sequences; the top ten clones hold roughly 3.5%. The sample was blood T cells: a sorted CD56 or NKG2C T cell subset, CD4+ or CD8+ T cells, or bulk PBMC T cells (not recorded which). The receptors here all came from a man between 18 and 35 years old in good health.

This chain connects TRBV10-2 to TRBJ2-3. In germline, CDR1 is WSHSY, CDR2 SAAADI. The CDR3 is 14 residues long. The CDR3 loop reads CASRKIPSTDTQYF.

The rearrangement links TRBV7-9 to TRBJ2-7; TCRdb gives TRBD2 as the D gene, but with no DNA this cannot be confirmed. CDR3 length equals 14 residues. Germline-derived CDR1 and CDR2 are SEHNR and FQNEAQ (reference sequence). CDR3 residues: CASSTGTSGSPRYF.

This chain connects TRBV12-3 or TRBV12-4 to TRBJ2-2; checking the TCRdb D call of TRBD2 is not possible without DNA. The CDR3 has 14 residues. The chain's CDR3 is CASSWGGRGGELFF.

The chain links TRBV12-3 or TRBV12-4 to TRBJ1-2; with no DNA, the TCRdb D assignment of TRBD1 cannot be verified. The length of the CDR3 is 14 residues. This CDR3 reads CASSLGRARYGYTF.

The V call is TRBV27, the J call TRBJ2-3. This CDR3 has 13 residues. The V gene's germline CDR1 is MNHEY and CDR2 SMNVEV (reference sequence). CDR3 in amino acids: CASRSLFTDTQYF.

The chain carries TRBV5-1 and TRBJ2-1; TCRdb's D gene call, TRBD1, goes unchecked for lack of DNA. The CDR3 loop spans 17 amino acids. The germline gives CDR1 SGHRS, CDR2 YFSETQ. This CDR3 reads CASSSFGAGHEYNEQFF.

The genes are TRBV9 and TRBJ2-5; TCRdb's D call of TRBD2 is untestable without DNA. Germline V gives CDR1 SGDLS, CDR2 YYNGEE. This CDR3 region has 14 residues. CDR3 amino acids: CASSGSGVQETQYF.

This chain uses TRBV4-1 with TRBJ2-2; TCRdb's D call of TRBD2 is untestable without DNA. Germline values: CDR1 MGHRA, CDR2 YSYEKL. The CDR3 totals 17 residues. The chain's CDR3 is CASSQFPGTLNTGELFF.

The CDR3 sequence: CASSLGHGYTF. This chain joins TRBV11-2 and TRBJ1-2. The germline V gene encodes CDR1 SGHAT and CDR2 FQNNGV. CDR3 length: 11 residues. The variable domain in full, with the rest retrieved from reference TRBV11-2 and TRBJ1-2, is EAGVAQSPRYKIIEKRQSVAFWCNPISGHATLYWYQQILGQGPKLLIQFQNNGVVDDSQLPKDRFSAERLKGVDSTLKIQPAKLEDSAVYLCASSLGHGYTFGSGTRLTVV.

The chain recombines TRBV10-3 with TRBJ2-6; the TCRdb D gene call, TRBD1, has no DNA to confirm it. Germline loops: CDR1 ENHRY, CDR2 SYGVKD. This CDR3 region has 18 residues. CDR3: CAIKGPGQGYSGANVLTF.

Here the CDR3 reads CASSRSGTGVSPLHF. J is TRBJ1-6 and V is TRBV5-5; TCRdb selects TRBD1, and the lack of DNA leaves this call unchecked. CDR3 length: 15 amino acids. CDR1 SGHKS and CDR2 YYEKEE come from the germline V gene (reference sequence).

CDR3 region: CASSPTDSGANVLTF. This chain uses TRBV5-1 with TRBJ2-6. In germline, CDR1 is SGHRS, CDR2 YFSETQ. CDR3 length: 15 residues.

The J gene is TRBJ2-1, the V gene TRBV7-9. The CDR3 spans 14 residues. From germline, CDR1 is SEHNR and CDR2 FQNEAQ (reference sequence). CDR3: CAGQDLSSYNEQFF.

The chain has TRBV4-2 and TRBJ2-7; TCRdb returns TRBD2, unconfirmable since there is no DNA. The germline CDR1 and CDR2 sequences are LGHNA and YNFKEQ. The CDR3 totals 17 residues. The CDR3 reads CASSQVGAHREGYEQYF.

The chain carries TRBV6-5 and TRBJ1-5; TCRdb returns TRBD1, unconfirmable since there is no DNA. Germline CDR1 MNHEY, CDR2 SVGAGI. The CDR3 length is 15 residues. The CDR3 loop reads CASSLWDGSNQPQHF.

The CDR3 here is CASSPTLVLAKNIQYF. The V call is TRBV18, the J call TRBJ2-4; the TRBD2 assignment by TCRdb is unverifiable without DNA. Germline assignment: CDR1 KGHSH and CDR2 LQKENI. CDR3 length: 16 residues.

The chain employs TRBV15 and TRBJ2-3; TCRdb names TRBD2, which stays unverified in the absence of DNA. Germline CDR1 reads LNHNV; CDR2 reads YYDKDF (reference sequence). The CDR3 loop spans 15 amino acids. The CDR3 reads CATSRGASRADTQYF.

The J gene is TRBJ2-3, the V gene TRBV5-1; there is no DNA to check the TCRdb D call of TRBD1. Looked up from germline, CDR1 is SGHRS and CDR2 is YFSETQ. The CDR3 sequence is 16 residues long. CDR3 sequence reads: CASSQLGQPFTDTQYF.

This chain connects TRBV6-2 or TRBV6-3 to TRBJ2-1; there is no DNA to check the TCRdb D call of TRBD2. The length of the CDR3 is 14 residues. Germline CDR1 and CDR2: MNHEY and SVGEGT. The CDR3 loop is CASKREEGVNEQFF.

This CDR3 is CATQLGPLDIQYF. This chain links TRBV6-6 with TRBJ2-4; TCRdb selects TRBD1, and the lack of DNA leaves this call unchecked. The CDR3 consists of 13 residues. Germline-derived CDR1 and CDR2 are MNHNY and SVGAGI (reference sequence).

The chain joins TRBV30 to TRBJ1-1. The CDR3 is 12 residues long. CDR1 and CDR2 (germline): GTSNPN, SVGIG (reference sequence). The CDR3 sequence: CAWSVHKGSAFF. Using reference TRBV30 and TRBJ1-1 for the parts outside the CDR3, the full variable domain is SQTIHQWPATLVQPVGSPLSLECTVEGTSNPNLYWYRQAAGRGLQLLFYSVGIGQISSEVPQNLSASRPQDRQFILSSKKLLLSDSGFYLCAWSVHKGSAFFGQGTRLTVV.

V is TRBV24-1 and J is TRBJ2-2; TCRdb picks TRBD2, but there is no DNA to check that call. Germline V gene lookup returns CDR1 KGHDR and CDR2 SFDVKD. CDR3 length: 15 residues. CDR3: CATSDPGTKTGELFF.

CDR3 residues: CASTPRGSGNTEAFF. V and J are TRBV12-3 or TRBV12-4 and TRBJ1-1. There are 15 residues in the CDR3.

The chain combines TRBV29-1 with TRBJ2-1; TCRdb selects TRBD1, and the lack of DNA leaves this call unchecked. The CDR3 is made up of 15 amino acids. CDR1 SQVTM and CDR2 ANQGSEA come from the germline V gene. The CDR3 spells CSAQILDGGFEEQFF.

This chain uses TRBV3-1 with TRBJ2-1. CDR1 and CDR2 (germline): LGHDT, YNNKEL (reference sequence). The CDR3 covers 14 residues. The CDR3 sequence: CASSQEGWDNEQFF.

The gene calls are TRBV11-2 and TRBJ2-3. The CDR3 is 15 amino acids. Germline V CDR1 and CDR2: SGHAT, FQNNGV. CDR3 loop: CASSLGATGPDTQYF.

This chain connects TRBV5-1 to TRBJ2-3; the TCRdb call, TRBD1, lacks DNA for checking. The CDR3 extends over 14 amino acids. Per the germline V gene, CDR1 is SGHRS and CDR2 is YFSETQ. The CDR3 loop is CASSFIRAADTQYF. The full variable domain, in which reference TRBV5-1 and TRBJ2-3 provide the parts outside the CDR3, is KAGVTQTPRYLIKTRGQQVTLSCSPISGHRSVSWYQQTPGQGLQFLFEYFSETQRNKGNFPGRFSGRQFSNSRSEMNVSTLELGDSALYLCASSFIRAADTQYFGPGTRLTVL.

The chain employs TRBV7-8 and TRBJ2-7. Germline V CDR1 and CDR2: SGHVS, FQNEAQ. The CDR3 has 14 amino acids. CDR3: CASSLVRVDYEQYF.

CDR3 protein: CASSSLREGEQYF. This chain links TRBV7-2 with TRBJ2-7; TCRdb names TRBD2, which stays unverified in the absence of DNA. From germline, CDR1 is SGHTA and CDR2 FQGNSA. The CDR3 is 13 amino acids.

This chain joins TRBV6-1 and TRBJ1-4; TCRdb's assignment of TRBD1 cannot be checked, as there is no DNA. The CDR3 totals 14 residues. Per the germline V gene, CDR1 is MNHNS and CDR2 is SASEGT. This CDR3 reads CASSQGSLREKLFF.

The V and J genes are TRBV5-1 and TRBJ2-7. CDR3 size: 14 residues. Germline CDR1 is SGHRS and CDR2 is YFSETQ. CDR3 protein: CASSLARVGYEQYF.